These 17 T cell receptor beta chains were all obtained from the same sample, sequenced in a study of OX40 agonist ivuxolimab in advanced cancers. Libraries were made using the immunoSEQ multiplex PCR assay. What TCRdb holds here is the immuneACCESS table cut down to in-frame rearrangements. Part of the clones is not present; checked against another copy, under half of the missing clones reflect an unresolved V gene, and the others are unexplained. This sample has 65,000 to 90,000 clones in its table, and approximately 84% of those were observed once. Of the sample, around 2.7% falls within the top ten clones. This material consisted of CD4+ or CD8+ T cells sorted from blood, taken in a trial of the OX40 agonist ivuxolimab. These receptors came from an adult with an advanced solid tumor such as melanoma, head and neck, liver or kidney cancer.

The chain is built from TRBV19 and TRBJ1-1; D might be TRBD1 (6 bases). Germline loops: CDR1 LNHDA, CDR2 SQIVND (reference sequence). V gave up 6 bases and J gave up 5 bases, with 16 bases separating them. CDR3 length: 14 residues. The CDR3 sequence: CASSRGQLTTEAFF. The CDR3 nucleotides are TGTGCCAGTAGCCGAGGACAGCTCACGACTGAAGCTTTCTTT.

The J gene is TRBJ1-3, the V gene TRBV7-9, with unresolved D. Germline loops: CDR1 SEHNR, CDR2 FQNEAQ (reference sequence). Trimming took 5 bases from V and 0 from J, leaving 5 bases between them. This CDR3 contains 13 residues. This chain's CDR3 is CASSAFSGNTIYF. CDR3 bases: TGTGCCAGCAGCGCCTTCTCTGGAAACACCATATATTTT.

The rearrangement links TRBV6-1 to TRBJ2-4, with TRBD2 as a possible D gene (5 bases). Germline CDR1 reads MNHNS; CDR2 reads SASEGT. V was trimmed by 4 bases and J by 0 bases, leaving 10 bases between them. This CDR3 is 15 amino acids long. CDR3 in amino acids: CASSVSGEAKNIQYF. The CDR3 DNA sequence: TGTGCCAGCAGTGTAAGCGGTGAAGCCAAAAACATTCAGTACTTC.

This sequence joins TRBV5-6 and TRBJ2-7; 7 bases fit TRBD1. Germline V gene sequence: CDR1 SGHDT, CDR2 YYEEEE. Unmatched junction bases numbered 1, after V lost 1 base and J lost 0 bases. The CDR3 sequence is 14 residues long. The CDR3 spells CASSLRDSSYEQYF. For the CDR3, the DNA is TGTGCCAGCAGCTTGAGGGACAGCTCCTACGAGCAGTACTTC. The full variable domain, rest sourced from reference TRBV5-6 and TRBJ2-7, is DAGVTQSPTHLIKTRGQQVTLRCSPKSGHDTVSWYQQALGQGPQFIFQYYEEEERQRGNFPDRFSGHQFPNYSSELNVNALLLGDSALYLCASSLRDSSYEQYFGPGTRLTVT.

The genes are TRBV28 and TRBJ1-4, with a possible D match to TRBD1 (5 bases). The V gene's germline CDR1 is MDHEN and CDR2 SYDVKM. Trimming removed 5 bases at V and 6 bases at J, with 10 bases between. The CDR3 sequence is 13 residues long. In DNA, the CDR3 is TGTGCCAGCAGTACCCGGGGGTATGAAAAACTGTTTTTT. This gives the protein CASSTRGYEKLFF.

V and J are TRBV29-1 and TRBJ2-7, with D unresolved. The CDR3 has 12 amino acids. Trimming left V 4 bases short and J 0 bases short, with 7 bases between. In germline, CDR1 is SQVTM, CDR2 ANQGSEA. The CDR3 loop reads CSVARSSYEQYF. The CDR3, as DNA: TGCAGCGTTGCTCGGAGCTCCTACGAGCAGTACTTC.

The V gene is TRBV10-3, the J gene TRBJ1-2; 10 nucleotides line up with TRBD1. CDR1 ENHRY and CDR2 SYGVKD come from the germline V gene. The CDR3 consists of 15 residues. V shed 3 bases and J 4 bases; nucleotides not matched to a gene: 5. The CDR3 spells CAISDSGTGAYGYTF. CDR3 nucleotide sequence: TGTGCCATCAGTGATTCCGGGACAGGGGCCTATGGCTACACCTTC.

The chain couples TRBV7-9 to TRBJ2-3; 8 bases align to TRBD2. The CDR3 length is 13 residues. The V segment lost 11 bases and the J segment 2 bases; nucleotides outside the gene matches: 6. From germline, CDR1 is SEHNR and CDR2 FQNEAQ (reference sequence). In DNA, the CDR3 is TGTGCCGGTAGCGGGGCGAACACAGATACGCAGTATTTT. Its translation: CAGSGANTDTQYF.

The V gene is TRBV11-2, the J gene TRBJ1-2; D perhaps matches TRBD1 (5 bases). Trimming left V 3 bases short and J 4 bases short, with 9 bases between. The CDR3 length is 13 residues. CDR1 and CDR2 (germline): SGHAT, FQNNGV. The CDR3 sequence is CASSFSGTYGYTF. The CDR3 DNA is TGTGCCAGCAGCTTTTCAGGGACCTATGGCTACACCTTC.

The CDR3 coding sequence is TGTGCCAGCAGTTACCGTACGCACACTGAAGCTTTCTTT. Translating gives CASSYRTHTEAFF. The chain combines TRBV6-5 with TRBJ1-1; D is undetermined. Germline loops: CDR1 MNHEY, CDR2 SVGAGI. V was pared by 2 bases and J by 3 bases, with 7 bases between. The CDR3 contains 13 residues.

The CDR3 spells CATSSRVGSSDNYNEQFF. CDR3 DNA: TGTGCCACCAGCAGTAGAGTGGGGTCTAGCGATAACTACAATGAGCAGTTCTTC. This chain links TRBV15 with TRBJ2-1; the D gene is possibly TRBD2 (6 bases). This CDR3 is built from 18 residues. Germline V gives CDR1 LNHNV, CDR2 YYDKDF (reference sequence). The V and J ends lost 3 bases and 3 bases respectively, with 21 bases between them.

The CDR3, as DNA: TGTGCCAGCGCCCCAGGGGGGAACACAGATACGCAGTATTTT. This sequence encodes CASAPGGNTDTQYF. The chain employs TRBV6-6 and TRBJ2-3; possibly TRBD1 for D (7 bases). CDR3 length equals 14 residues. Trimming cost V 8 bases and J 2 bases, with 14 bases left between them. CDR1 and CDR2 from the germline V gene are MNHNY and SVGAGI (reference sequence).

The chain's CDR3 is CASSLGDRGETQYF. The CDR3, as DNA: TGTGCCAGCAGCTTAGGGGACAGGGGAGAGACCCAGTACTTC. The V call is TRBV7-8, the J call TRBJ2-5; 10 bases line up with TRBD1. V gave up 1 base and J gave up 4 bases; unmatched junction bases: 0. The V gene's germline CDR1 is SGHVS and CDR2 FQNEAQ. The CDR3 has 14 amino acids.

This chain uses TRBV7-8 with TRBJ2-7; the D gene is possibly TRBD1 (6 bases). Germline lookup yields CDR1 SGHVS and CDR2 FQNEAQ. CDR3 length: 13 amino acids. V was trimmed by 5 bases and J by 2 bases, leaving 10 bases between them. The CDR3 region is CASSTQGPYEQYF. The CDR3 nucleotides read TGTGCCAGCAGCACCCAGGGGCCCTACGAGCAGTACTTC.

This chain connects TRBV19 to TRBJ1-4, with a tentative D call TRBD1 (5 bases). V lost 3 bases and J lost 7, with 15 bases in between. CDR1 LNHDA and CDR2 SQIVND come from the germline V gene (reference sequence). The CDR3 runs to 15 residues. The CDR3 region is CASSIEGKVGEKLFF. DNA of the CDR3: TGTGCCAGTAGTATCGAGGGGAAAGTAGGTGAAAAACTGTTTTTT. Drawing the rest from reference TRBV19 and TRBJ1-4, the complete variable domain is DGGITQSPKYLFRKEGQNVTLSCEQNLNHDAMYWYRQDPGQGLRLIYYSQIVNDFQKGDIAEGYSVSREKKESFPLTVTSAQKNPTAFYLCASSIEGKVGEKLFFGSGTQLSVL.

There are a few counts of this clone. The chain uses TRBV7-3 and TRBJ1-1; TRBD1 matches at 7 bases. CDR1 is SGHTA, CDR2 FQGTGA, per germline. The CDR3 contains 14 residues. Germline trimming cut 5 bases from V and 4 bases from J; bases unmatched to any gene: 7. The CDR3 DNA is TGTGCCAGCAGCCTACAGGGGAAAGGCACTGAAGCTTTCTTT. Its translation: CASSLQGKGTEAFF.

The chain carries TRBV5-8 and TRBJ1-5; D unclear. The CDR3 is 13 amino acids. The germline CDR1 and CDR2 sequences are SGHTS and YDEGEE. Trimming left V 3 bases short and J 6 bases short, with 10 bases between. The CDR3 nucleotides read TGTGCCAGCAGCTCCGTGAGGGTTCAGCCCCAGCATTTT. Protein: CASSSVRVQPQHF.